Listed below are T cell receptor beta chains from one sample, sequenced in a study of T cell responses to AZD1222 COVID-19 vaccine. Profiling relied on immunoSEQ multiplex PCR, and the TCRdb table lists in-frame clones only, not all of them. This table has 130,000 or so clones, 88% appearing once. Sequenced material: peripheral blood, taken 28 days after the second AZD1222 dose. These receptors were obtained from an adult who received the AZD1222 COVID-19 vaccine. Each CDR3 is given with its conserved first and last residue. The order of the fields is clone size, J gene, V gene, D gene, CDR3 DNA, CDR3 protein. The D gene is left open where the match is weak. Not all rows give a size; the values are once, few, many and, for expanded clones, a class.

clone_size: .; j_call: TRBJ1-3; v_call: TRBV6-5; d_call: TRBD1; cdr3_nt: TGTGCCAGCAGTCCGGGACAGGGGGCTGGAAACACCATATATTTT; cdr3_aa: CASSPGQGAGNTIYF
clone_size: .; j_call: TRBJ2-5; v_call: TRBV19; d_call: .; cdr3_nt: TGTGCCAGTAGTATGGTTGTTAGCGCCCTATCGGAGACCCAGTACTTC; cdr3_aa: CASSMVVSALSETQYF
clone_size: .; j_call: TRBJ1-5; v_call: TRBV4-1; d_call: .; cdr3_nt: TGCGCCAGCAGCCAAGAGCGGGATCAGCCCCAGCATTTT; cdr3_aa: CASSQERDQPQHF
clone_size: once; j_call: TRBJ1-2; v_call: TRBV7-9; d_call: TRBD1; cdr3_nt: TGTGCCAGCAGCAATAGGCAACAGGGGGAAGTTGGCTACACCTTC; cdr3_aa: CASSNRQQGEVGYTF
clone_size: once; j_call: TRBJ1-4; v_call: TRBV7-6; d_call: .; cdr3_nt: TGTGCCAGCAGCCCGCACCCAGGGGACCATCCCGGGGGAAAACTGTTTTTT; cdr3_aa: CASSPHPGDHPGGKLFF
clone_size: .; j_call: TRBJ1-5; v_call: TRBV19; d_call: .; cdr3_nt: TGTGCCAGTAGTATGAGACCATATAGCAATCAGCCCCAGCATTTT; cdr3_aa: CASSMRPYSNQPQHF
clone_size: .; j_call: TRBJ1-2; v_call: TRBV5-1; d_call: .; cdr3_nt: TGCGCCAGCAGCTTGGAGGTACCAATTTCGAACCATGGCTACACCTTC; cdr3_aa: CASSLEVPISNHGYTF
clone_size: once; j_call: TRBJ2-7; v_call: TRBV30; d_call: TRBD2; cdr3_nt: TGTGCCTCTTCGGGCGGGGGGGGCTTCTATTACGAGCAGTACTTC; cdr3_aa: CASSGGGGFYYEQYF
clone_size: once; j_call: TRBJ2-7; v_call: TRBV28; d_call: .; cdr3_nt: TGTGCCAGCAGTTTCCAGAACTACGAGCAGTACTTC; cdr3_aa: CASSFQNYEQYF
clone_size: .; j_call: TRBJ1-1; v_call: TRBV9; d_call: .; cdr3_nt: TGTGCCAGCAGCGTAGCAGAGAACACTGAAGCTTTCTTT; cdr3_aa: CASSVAENTEAFF
clone_size: .; j_call: TRBJ1-2; v_call: TRBV7-8; d_call: .; cdr3_nt: TGTGCCAGCAGCTTAAACGTCGGGGGAGGATGGTATGGCTACACCTTC; cdr3_aa: CASSLNVGGGWYGYTF
clone_size: .; j_call: TRBJ1-5; v_call: TRBV18; d_call: .; cdr3_nt: TGTGCCAGCTCACCCGGCAGCAATCAGCCCCAGCATTTT; cdr3_aa: CASSPGSNQPQHF
clone_size: once; j_call: TRBJ1-5; v_call: TRBV30; d_call: .; cdr3_nt: TGTGCCTGGAGTGTACCTGGGAATAGCAATCAGCCCCAGCATTTT; cdr3_aa: CAWSVPGNSNQPQHF
clone_size: .; j_call: TRBJ2-3; v_call: TRBV27; d_call: TRBD2; cdr3_nt: TGTGCCAGCAGCCCCCGGCGGGGGGACACAGATACGCAGTATTTT; cdr3_aa: CASSPRRGDTDTQYF
clone_size: once; j_call: TRBJ1-6; v_call: TRBV3-1/TRBV3-2; d_call: .; cdr3_nt: TGTGCCAGCAGCCGACAGGAGAATAATTCACCCCTCCACTTT; cdr3_aa: CASSRQENNSPLHF
clone_size: .; j_call: TRBJ2-1; v_call: TRBV28; d_call: .; cdr3_nt: TGTGCCACCATAGGGGGAAACATACGCAATGAGCAGTTCTTC; cdr3_aa: CATIGGNIRNEQFF
clone_size: .; j_call: TRBJ1-1; v_call: TRBV6-5; d_call: TRBD1; cdr3_nt: TGTGCCAGCAGTTATGGGCAGGGGGCCACTGAAGCTTTCTTT; cdr3_aa: CASSYGQGATEAFF
clone_size: .; j_call: TRBJ2-5; v_call: TRBV27; d_call: TRBD2; cdr3_nt: TGTGCCAGCCGGGGGGGCGGCAGGGAGACCCAGTACTTC; cdr3_aa: CASRGGGRETQYF
clone_size: .; j_call: TRBJ2-7; v_call: TRBV18; d_call: .; cdr3_nt: TGTGCCAGCTCACCAAGCAGTGCATACGAGCAGTACTTC; cdr3_aa: CASSPSSAYEQYF
clone_size: .; j_call: TRBJ2-7; v_call: TRBV5-1; d_call: .; cdr3_nt: TGCGCCAGCAGCAGCGGAAGGGGATTCTACGAGCAGTACTTC; cdr3_aa: CASSSGRGFYEQYF
clone_size: once; j_call: TRBJ1-5; v_call: TRBV19; d_call: TRBD1; cdr3_nt: TGTGCCAGTACCCAGACAGGGAGTGGATATAGCAATCAGCCCCAGCATTTT; cdr3_aa: CASTQTGSGYSNQPQHF
clone_size: .; j_call: TRBJ1-1; v_call: TRBV4-3; d_call: .; cdr3_nt: TGCGCCAGCAGCCAACAACCGGGCACTGAAGCTTTCTTT; cdr3_aa: CASSQQPGTEAFF
clone_size: .; j_call: TRBJ1-5; v_call: TRBV18; d_call: .; cdr3_nt: TGTGCCAGCTCACCTTTATTCGAGGTGGAGCCCCAGCATTTT; cdr3_aa: CASSPLFEVEPQHF
clone_size: .; j_call: TRBJ2-1; v_call: TRBV6-5; d_call: TRBD1; cdr3_nt: TGTGCCAGCAGGCCCCGGGACAGGGGAATCAATGAGCAGTTCTTC; cdr3_aa: CASRPRDRGINEQFF
clone_size: .; j_call: TRBJ2-2; v_call: TRBV10-2; d_call: .; cdr3_nt: TGCGCCAGCAGTGCTGCTACGACAGGGGAGCTGTTTTTT; cdr3_aa: CASSAATTGELFF
clone_size: .; j_call: TRBJ1-1; v_call: TRBV9; d_call: .; cdr3_nt: TGTGCCAGCAGCGAACCGGATACTGAAGCTTTCTTT; cdr3_aa: CASSEPDTEAFF
clone_size: .; j_call: TRBJ2-1; v_call: TRBV30; d_call: TRBD2; cdr3_nt: TGTGCCTGGAGTGTAAATCGCGGGAGTACTTACAATGAGCAGTTCTTC; cdr3_aa: CAWSVNRGSTYNEQFF
clone_size: .; j_call: TRBJ1-5; v_call: TRBV12-2; d_call: .; cdr3_nt: TGTGCAAGTCGCCTAGGGGGGGTTCTGCAGCCCCAGCATTTT; cdr3_aa: CASRLGGVLQPQHF
clone_size: .; j_call: TRBJ1-2; v_call: TRBV7-2; d_call: .; cdr3_nt: TGTGCCAGCAGCGCCCTCCTCGATCCTAACTATGGCTACACCTTC; cdr3_aa: CASSALLDPNYGYTF
clone_size: .; j_call: TRBJ1-2; v_call: TRBV6-5; d_call: .; cdr3_nt: TGTGCCAGCAGTTACGGGAATGGCTACACCTTC; cdr3_aa: CASSYGNGYTF
clone_size: .; j_call: TRBJ2-7; v_call: TRBV20-1; d_call: .; cdr3_nt: TGCAGTGCCCAGGGCAGCTACGAGCAGTACTTC; cdr3_aa: CSAQGSYEQYF
clone_size: .; j_call: TRBJ2-4; v_call: TRBV27; d_call: .; cdr3_nt: TGTGCCAGCAGCTTCTTGGGATCCACCATTCAGTACTTC; cdr3_aa: CASSFLGSTIQYF
clone_size: .; j_call: TRBJ2-2; v_call: TRBV6-5; d_call: TRBD1; cdr3_nt: TGTGCCAGCAGTTCCCAGGGGGCGCCCACCGGGGAGCTGTTTTTT; cdr3_aa: CASSSQGAPTGELFF
clone_size: .; j_call: TRBJ2-3; v_call: TRBV19; d_call: .; cdr3_nt: TGTGCCAGTAGTATAGCAACTAATTGGGCAGATACGCAGTATTTT; cdr3_aa: CASSIATNWADTQYF
clone_size: few; j_call: TRBJ1-5; v_call: TRBV3-1/TRBV3-2; d_call: .; cdr3_nt: TGTGCCAGCAGCCAAGATCGGGTTCAGCCCCAGCATTTT; cdr3_aa: CASSQDRVQPQHF
clone_size: .; j_call: TRBJ1-1; v_call: TRBV6-5; d_call: .; cdr3_nt: TGTGCCAGCAGTTACTTGGCCGCCGACACTGAAGCTTTCTTT; cdr3_aa: CASSYLAADTEAFF
clone_size: .; j_call: TRBJ2-1; v_call: TRBV5-1; d_call: TRBD2; cdr3_nt: TGCGCCAGCAGAGCCGGGACTAGCGCTTACTCCTACAATGAGCAGTTCTTC; cdr3_aa: CASRAGTSAYSYNEQFF
clone_size: few; j_call: TRBJ2-3; v_call: TRBV27; d_call: TRBD2; cdr3_nt: TGTGCCAGCAGTCCCCTTAGCGGGGGCTACACAGATACGCAGTATTTT; cdr3_aa: CASSPLSGGYTDTQYF
clone_size: .; j_call: TRBJ1-4; v_call: TRBV2; d_call: TRBD1; cdr3_nt: TGTGCCAGCACCGAGAGGACAGGGGTAGACAAACTGTTTTTT; cdr3_aa: CASTERTGVDKLFF
clone_size: .; j_call: TRBJ2-4; v_call: TRBV27; d_call: TRBD2; cdr3_nt: TGTGCCAGCAGTCAAGCGGCTAGCGGTAAAAACATTCAGTACTTC; cdr3_aa: CASSQAASGKNIQYF
clone_size: once; j_call: TRBJ1-3; v_call: TRBV5-4; d_call: .; cdr3_nt: TGTGCCAGCAGCCGAGGGGGACATAAATCTGGAAACACCATATATTTT; cdr3_aa: CASSRGGHKSGNTIYF
clone_size: .; j_call: TRBJ2-7; v_call: TRBV13; d_call: TRBD1; cdr3_nt: TGTGCCAGCAGCCCGGGACAGTCCTACGAGCAGTACTTC; cdr3_aa: CASSPGQSYEQYF